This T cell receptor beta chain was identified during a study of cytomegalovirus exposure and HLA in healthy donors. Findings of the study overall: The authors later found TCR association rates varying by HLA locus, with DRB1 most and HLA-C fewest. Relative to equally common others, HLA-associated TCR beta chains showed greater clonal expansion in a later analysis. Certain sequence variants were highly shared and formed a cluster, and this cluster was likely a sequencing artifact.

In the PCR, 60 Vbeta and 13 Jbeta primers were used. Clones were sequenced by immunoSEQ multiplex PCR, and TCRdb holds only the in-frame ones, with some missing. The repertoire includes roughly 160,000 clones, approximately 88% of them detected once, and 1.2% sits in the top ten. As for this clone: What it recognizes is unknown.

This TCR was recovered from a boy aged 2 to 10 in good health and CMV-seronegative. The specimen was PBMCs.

CDR3 sequence (DNA): TGTGCCAGCAGTTTCGTGGGGGTACAGGGTACGTCTAGCAATCAGCCCCAGCATTTT. It translates to CASSFVGVQGTSSNQPQHF. The chain employs TRBV28 and TRBJ1-5; D might be TRBD1 (6 bases). The CDR3 has 19 residues. Trimming cost V 3 bases and J 0 bases, with 21 bases left between them. The germline CDR1 and CDR2 sequences are MDHEN and SYDVKM. Supplemented by reference TRBV28 and TRBJ1-5, the full variable domain reads DVKVTQSSRYLVKRTGEKVFLECVQDMDHENMFWYRQDPGLGLRLIYFSYDVKMKEKGDIPEGYSVSREKKERFSLILESASTNQTSMYLCASSFVGVQGTSSNQPQHFGDGTRLSIL.